This TCR beta chain was retrieved from a study of cytomegalovirus exposure and HLA in healthy donors. Study context: As an earlier analysis found, around 190 million T cells yielded approximately 110 million unique TCR beta sequences.

About this clone: The antigen is not known.

Study-wide findings and caveats: Sequence variants that were highly shared formed a cluster that was likely a sequencing artifact. CMV serostatus stood as the only immune exposure information on hand.

The PCR was carried out with 60 Vbeta primers and 13 Jbeta primers. The data were produced by immunoSEQ multiplex PCR, yet TCRdb's version contains in-frame clones alone and is incomplete. The data contain 110,000 to 150,000 clones, around a tenth of them singletons. Sample: PBMCs. The sequence derives from a man in his fifties in good health and CMV-seronegative.

CDR3: CASSSGGSGRYQETQYF. CDR3 coding DNA: TGTGCCAGCAGCTCTGGGGGGAGCGGGAGGTACCAAGAGACCCAGTACTTC. The rearrangement joins TRBV11-1 to TRBJ2-5, with 9 bases fitting TRBD2. J lost 0 bases, V lost 4 bases, and 9 bases had no gene match. In germline, CDR1 is SGHAT, CDR2 FQDESV (reference sequence). This CDR3 is built from 17 residues.